Listed below are T cell receptor beta chains from one sample, sequenced in a study of memory CD4+ T cells and cytomegalovirus serostatus. Repertoires were generated with immunoSEQ multiplex PCR, while TCRdb's copy carries only in-frame clones and drops some. The data show 85,000 to 100,000 clones, about four fifths seen once. Sequenced input: memory CD4+ T cells from blood. All receptors come from an adult in good health and CMV-seropositive. CDR3s include the opening cysteine and the closing phenylalanine or tryptophan. The D gene is left open where the match is weak. Clone size is shown for a subset of rows, as once, few, many or a class of expanded clone.

j_call d_call cdr3_length v_call clone_size cdr3_nt cdr3_aa
TRBJ2-7 - 16 TRBV7-2 - TGTGCCAGCAGCTTATTCGATAGTCTACAGGGCTACGAGCAGTACTTC CASSLFDSLQGYEQYF
TRBJ2-1 - 16 TRBV14 - TGTGCCAGCAGCCAAGAGGCCGGGACCCATTACAATGAGCAGTTCTTC CASSQEAGTHYNEQFF
TRBJ1-4 TRBD1 17 TRBV4-2 - TGTGCCAGCAGCCAAAGAGACAGGGTGGCAACTAATGAAAAACTGTTTTTT CASSQRDRVATNEKLFF
TRBJ1-4 - 18 TRBV9 - TGTGCCAGCAGCTTGGGTCTCCGCGGGGGGCGGGGTAATGAAAAACTGTTTTTT CASSLGLRGGRGNEKLFF
TRBJ2-1 TRBD1 14 TRBV7-2 - TGTGCCAGCAGCTTAGATTGGACAGGCAATGAGCAGTTCTTC CASSLDWTGNEQFF
TRBJ1-2 - 14 TRBV28 - TGTGCCAGCGAGGGGGGATTCGGTAACTATGGTTACACCTTC CASEGGFGNYGYTF
TRBJ2-5 TRBD1 14 TRBV5-4 - TGTGCCAGCAGTCTTCAGGGGGCCGAGGAGACCCAGTACTTC CASSLQGAEETQYF
TRBJ1-1 - 13 TRBV29-1 - TGCAGCGTGCAAGGCACAGCAAGCCAGGAAGCTTTCTTT CSVQGTASQEAFF
TRBJ1-2 - 12 TRBV14 few TGTGCCAGCAGCCAGAGCCAGGCGAGCTACACCTTC CASSQSQASYTF
TRBJ2-3 - 15 TRBV7-2 - TGTGCCAGCAGCTTAGGGCGCGAAAGGCCCGATACGCAGTATTTT CASSLGRERPDTQYF
TRBJ2-7 TRBD1 13 TRBV28 - TGTGCCAGCAGTTTAGGGACAGCCTACGAGCAGTACTTC CASSLGTAYEQYF
TRBJ2-5 TRBD1 12 TRBV28 - TGTGCCAGCCTCCAGACAGGGTCGACCCAGTACTTC CASLQTGSTQYF
TRBJ1-5 - 15 TRBV2 - TGTGCCAGCAGTTTGGACAGATATAGCAATCAGCCCCAGCATTTT CASSLDRYSNQPQHF
TRBJ1-2 - 12 TRBV18 - TGTGCCAGCTCACCAATTGCGGGAGGCTACACCTTC CASSPIAGGYTF
TRBJ1-5 TRBD1 13 TRBV7-8 - TGTGCCAGCAGGCAAGGGGGCGACCAGCCCCAGCATTTT CASRQGGDQPQHF
TRBJ2-2 TRBD2 18 TRBV9 once TGTGCCAGCAGCGCCAGGACTAGCGGGAGGGTGAACACCGGGGAGCTGTTTTTT CASSARTSGRVNTGELFF
TRBJ2-3 TRBD2 15 TRBV30 once TGTGCCTGGAGGGGGAGCGGGAGGGCCCCAGATACGCAGTATTTT CAWRGSGRAPDTQYF
TRBJ1-3 - 15 TRBV28 - TGTGCCAGCAGCCTCGGTGCCGGGACGGGAAACACCATATATTTT CASSLGAGTGNTIYF
TRBJ2-5 - 15 TRBV7-8 few TGTGCCAGCAGACGGAGGGGGACTCCACCCAAGGCCCAGTACTTC CASRRRGTPPKAQYF
TRBJ2-3 TRBD2 15 TRBV19 - TGTGCCAGTGCAGGACTAGCGGGAGTTAAAGATACGCAGTATTTT CASAGLAGVKDTQYF
TRBJ1-1 TRBD1 14 TRBV19 few TGTGCCAGCCAGAACAGGGGGCTGAACACTGAAGCTTTCTTT CASQNRGLNTEAFF
TRBJ2-3 - 12 TRBV7-2 - TGTGCCAGCAGCCTGAGCACAGATACGCAGTATTTT CASSLSTDTQYF
TRBJ2-3 TRBD2 13 TRBV19 - TGTGCCAGTAGTTCTAGCGGGAGGGCTACGCAGTATTTT CASSSSGRATQYF
TRBJ2-1 TRBD2 14 TRBV28 - TGTGCCAGCAGAGACTTCCGGGAGGGTAGTGAGCAGTTCTTC CASRDFREGSEQFF
TRBJ1-2 - 14 TRBV19 few TGTGCCAGTACCCCGGGGCAGGGCTCCGTTGGCTACACCTTC CASTPGQGSVGYTF
TRBJ1-4 - 16 TRBV5-6 - TGTGCCAGCAGCTTGTCAGGGGCTGCAACTAATGAAAAACTGTTTTTT CASSLSGAATNEKLFF
TRBJ2-5 TRBD1 15 TRBV7-9 once TGTGCCAGCAGCTTGGGACAGGGGAGTCAAGAGACCCAGTACTTC CASSLGQGSQETQYF
TRBJ1-1 TRBD1 16 TRBV7-3 - TGTGCCAGCAGCCCAGTGGGGGGACAGATGAACACTGAAGCTTTCTTT CASSPVGGQMNTEAFF
TRBJ2-2 TRBD1 13 TRBV10-1 - TGCGCCAGCCGACAGGGGAACACCGGGGAGCTGTTTTTT CASRQGNTGELFF
TRBJ2-7 TRBD1 13 TRBV19 - TGTGCCAGTAGTAAGGGCAGGGGGAACGAGCAGTACTTC CASSKGRGNEQYF
TRBJ2-5 TRBD1 15 TRBV5-6 once TGTGCCAGCAGTCCGCCGACAGGGGGCTGGGAGACCCAGTACTTC CASSPPTGGWETQYF
TRBJ2-5 TRBD2 15 TRBV4-2 - TGTGCCAGCAGCGTGGGGCCGGGGGGGGAAGAGACCCAGTACTTC CASSVGPGGEETQYF
TRBJ1-4 - 14 TRBV5-1 once TGCGCCAGCAGCTTGGGACAGAGCAACGAAAAACTGTTTTTT CASSLGQSNEKLFF
TRBJ1-2 - 11 TRBV20-1 once TGCAGTGCCACAGACGGGGTGGGCTACACCTTC CSATDGVGYTF
TRBJ1-2 - 14 TRBV4-3 few TGCGCCAGCAGCCCACAAGAGGGTATCGATGGCTACACCTTC CASSPQEGIDGYTF
TRBJ2-3 - 14 TRBV5-1 - TGCGCCAGCAGCTTGGGCGGGCAGCAAGATACGCAGTATTTT CASSLGGQQDTQYF
TRBJ1-1 - 15 TRBV7-9 - TGTGCCAGCAGCTTAGGTGCGGCGGCGAACACTGAAGCTTTCTTT CASSLGAAANTEAFF
TRBJ2-6 - 15 TRBV4-3 - TGCGCCAGCAGCCAAGCGGGGGTTGGGGCCAACGTCCTGACTTTC CASSQAGVGANVLTF
TRBJ1-1 - 14 TRBV10-3 - TGTGCCATCAGCTCACAGGGTTCTAACACTGAAGCTTTCTTT CAISSQGSNTEAFF
TRBJ1-2 - 13 TRBV6-5 - TGTGCCAGCAGTTACACGACAGCGAACGGCTACACCTTC CASSYTTANGYTF
TRBJ2-3 - 11 TRBV20-1 - TGCAGTGCTACTGGCACAGATACGCAGTATTTT CSATGTDTQYF
TRBJ2-2 TRBD1 15 TRBV7-9 few TGTGCCAGCAGCTTACTACAGGGGGTTATCGGGGAGCTGTTTTTT CASSLLQGVIGELFF
TRBJ1-1 - 15 TRBV5-1 few TGCGCCAGCAGCTTGGAGCGTGGGGACCGCGGGGAAGCTTTCTTT CASSLERGDRGEAFF
TRBJ2-5 - 12 TRBV7-9 - TGTGCCAGCAGCTTAGCCACGCAGACCCAGTACTTC CASSLATQTQYF
TRBJ2-5 - 14 TRBV30 - TGTGCCTGGACCCTCCCGGGGGAACAAGAGACCCAGTACTTC CAWTLPGEQETQYF
TRBJ1-2 TRBD1 15 TRBV6-1 - TGTGCCAGCAGTGAACGGGACAGGAACAACTATGGCTACACCTTC CASSERDRNNYGYTF
TRBJ1-4 - 16 TRBV28 - TGTGCCAGCACCGCCGGGCAGGGACGATTGGGGGAAAAACTGTTTTTT CASTAGQGRLGEKLFF
TRBJ2-7 TRBD2 16 TRBV18 few TGTGCCAGCTCACCGCGGCTTTCTAGCGGTACCTACGAGCAGTACTTC CASSPRLSSGTYEQYF
TRBJ2-3 - 14 TRBV4-2 few TGTGCCAGCAGCCAAGAAGCTAGCGTCGATACGCAGTATTTT CASSQEASVDTQYF
TRBJ1-2 - 14 TRBV4-1 - TGCGCCAGCAGCTCAGGAGGGGGTAACTATGGCTACACCTTC CASSSGGGNYGYTF
TRBJ2-7 - 15 TRBV6-1 - TGTGCCAGCAGTGACCAGGGCCTTCTCTCCTACGAGCAGTACTTC CASSDQGLLSYEQYF